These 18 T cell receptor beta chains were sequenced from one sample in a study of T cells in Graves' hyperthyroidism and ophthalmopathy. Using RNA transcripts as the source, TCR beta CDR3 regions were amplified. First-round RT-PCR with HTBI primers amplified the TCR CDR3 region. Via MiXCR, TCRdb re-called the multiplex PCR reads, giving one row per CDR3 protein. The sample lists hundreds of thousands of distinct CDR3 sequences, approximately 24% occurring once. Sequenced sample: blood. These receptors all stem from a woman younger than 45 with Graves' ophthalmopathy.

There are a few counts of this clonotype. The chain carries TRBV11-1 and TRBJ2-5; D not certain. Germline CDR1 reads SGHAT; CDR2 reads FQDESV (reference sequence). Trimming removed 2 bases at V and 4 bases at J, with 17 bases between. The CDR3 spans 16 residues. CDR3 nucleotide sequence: TGTGCCAGCAGCTTAACGCTCACCGCATCGGGAGAGACCCAGTACTTC. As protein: CASSLTLTASGETQYF.

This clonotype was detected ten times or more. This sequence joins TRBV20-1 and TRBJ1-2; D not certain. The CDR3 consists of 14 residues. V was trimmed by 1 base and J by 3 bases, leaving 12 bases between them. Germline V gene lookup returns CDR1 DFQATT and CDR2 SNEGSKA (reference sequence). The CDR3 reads CSARGAGPYYGYTF. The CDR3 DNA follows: TGCAGTGCTAGAGGGGCGGGCCCTTACTATGGCTACACCTTC.

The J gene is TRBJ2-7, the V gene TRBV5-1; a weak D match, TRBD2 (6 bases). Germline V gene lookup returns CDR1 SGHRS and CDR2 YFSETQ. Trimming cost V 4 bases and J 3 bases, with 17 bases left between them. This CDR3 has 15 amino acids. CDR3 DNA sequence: TGCGCCAGCAGCCCAGGGTTGGGGGGAGTCTACGAGCAGTACTTC. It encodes CASSPGLGGVYEQYF.

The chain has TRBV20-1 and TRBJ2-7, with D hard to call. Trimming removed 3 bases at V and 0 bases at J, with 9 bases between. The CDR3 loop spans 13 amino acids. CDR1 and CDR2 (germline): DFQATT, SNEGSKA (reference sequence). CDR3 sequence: CSARPIRSYEQYF. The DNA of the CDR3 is TGCAGTGCTAGGCCAATCCGCTCCTACGAGCAGTACTTC.

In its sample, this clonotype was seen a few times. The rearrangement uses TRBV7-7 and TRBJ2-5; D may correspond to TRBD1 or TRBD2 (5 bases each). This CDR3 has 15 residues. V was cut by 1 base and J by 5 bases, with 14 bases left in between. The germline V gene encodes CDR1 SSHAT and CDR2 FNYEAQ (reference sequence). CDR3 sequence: CASSLEPGWEETQYF. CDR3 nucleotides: TGTGCCAGCAGCTTAGAGCCAGGGTGGGAGGAGACCCAGTACTTC.

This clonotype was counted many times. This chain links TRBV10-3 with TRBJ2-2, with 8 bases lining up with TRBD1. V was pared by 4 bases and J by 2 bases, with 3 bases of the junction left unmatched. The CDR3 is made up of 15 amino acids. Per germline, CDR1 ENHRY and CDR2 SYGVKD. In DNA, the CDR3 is TGTGCCATCAGTGGACAGGGGCTTAACACCGGGGAGCTGTTTTTT. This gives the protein CAISGQGLNTGELFF.

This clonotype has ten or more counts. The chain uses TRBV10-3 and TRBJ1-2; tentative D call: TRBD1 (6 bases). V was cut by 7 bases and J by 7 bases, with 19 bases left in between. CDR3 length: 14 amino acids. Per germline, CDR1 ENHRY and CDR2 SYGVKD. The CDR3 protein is CAITNLGQPAGYTF. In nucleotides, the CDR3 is TGTGCCATCACCAACCTCGGACAGCCTGCTGGCTACACCTTC.

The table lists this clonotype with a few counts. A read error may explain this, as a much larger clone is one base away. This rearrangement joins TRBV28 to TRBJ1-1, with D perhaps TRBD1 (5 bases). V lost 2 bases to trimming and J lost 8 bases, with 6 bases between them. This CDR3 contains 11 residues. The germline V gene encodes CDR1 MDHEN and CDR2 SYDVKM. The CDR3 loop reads CASSLRQEAFF. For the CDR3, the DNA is TGTGCCAGCAGTTTAAGACAGGAAGCTTTCTTT.

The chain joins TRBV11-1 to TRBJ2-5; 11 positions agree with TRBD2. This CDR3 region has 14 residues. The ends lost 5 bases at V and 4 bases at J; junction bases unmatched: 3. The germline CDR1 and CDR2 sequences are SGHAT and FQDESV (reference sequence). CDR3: CASSEGLAVETQYF. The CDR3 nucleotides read TGTGCCAGCAGCGAGGGACTAGCGGTAGAGACCCAGTACTTC. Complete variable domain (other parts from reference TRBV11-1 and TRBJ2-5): EAEVAQSPRYKITEKSQAVAFWCDPISGHATLYWYRQILGQGPELLVQFQDESVVDDSQLPKDRFSAERLKGVDSTLKIQPAELGDSAMYLCASSEGLAVETQYFGPGTRLLVL.

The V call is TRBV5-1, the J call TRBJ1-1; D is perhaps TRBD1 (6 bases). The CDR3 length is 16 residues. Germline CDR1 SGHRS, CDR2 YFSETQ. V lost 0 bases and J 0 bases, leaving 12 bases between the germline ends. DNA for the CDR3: TGCGCCAGCAGCTTGGTCGGGGGGCAAATGAACACTGAAGCTTTCTTT. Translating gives CASSLVGGQMNTEAFF.

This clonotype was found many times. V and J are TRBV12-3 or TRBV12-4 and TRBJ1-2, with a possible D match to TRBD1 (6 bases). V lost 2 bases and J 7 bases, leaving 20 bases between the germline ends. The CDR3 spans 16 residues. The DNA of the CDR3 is TGTGCCAGCAGTTTAACACGGTTCGGGGGGCACTTTGGCTACACCTTC. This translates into CASSLTRFGGHFGYTF.

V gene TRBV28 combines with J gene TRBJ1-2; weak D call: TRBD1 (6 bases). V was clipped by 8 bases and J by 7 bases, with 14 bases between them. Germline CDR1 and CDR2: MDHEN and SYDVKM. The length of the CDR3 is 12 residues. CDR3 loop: CASAINRAGYTF. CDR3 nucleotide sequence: TGTGCCAGCGCTATTAACAGGGCTGGCTACACCTTC.

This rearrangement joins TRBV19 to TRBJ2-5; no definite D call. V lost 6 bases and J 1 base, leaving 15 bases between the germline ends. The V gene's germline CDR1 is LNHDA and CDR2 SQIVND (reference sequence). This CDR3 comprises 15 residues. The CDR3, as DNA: TGTGCCAGTAGCCGTCGTCGACACTTCCAAGAGACCCAGTACTTC. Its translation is CASSRRRHFQETQYF.

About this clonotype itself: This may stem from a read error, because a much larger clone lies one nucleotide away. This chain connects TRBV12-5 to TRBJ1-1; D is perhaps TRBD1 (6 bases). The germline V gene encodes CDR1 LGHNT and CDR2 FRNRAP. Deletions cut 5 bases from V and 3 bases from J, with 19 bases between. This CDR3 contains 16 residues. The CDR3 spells CASGRGASHVDTEAFF. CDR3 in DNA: TGTGCTAGTGGTCGGGGGGCCTCCCACGTGGACACTGAAGCTTTCTTT.

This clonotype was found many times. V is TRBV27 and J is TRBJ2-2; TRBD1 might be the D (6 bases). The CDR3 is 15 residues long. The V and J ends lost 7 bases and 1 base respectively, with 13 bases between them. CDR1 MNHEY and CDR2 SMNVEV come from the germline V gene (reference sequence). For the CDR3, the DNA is TGTGCCAGCACGAACAGGGACGTGAACACCGGGGAGCTGTTTTTT. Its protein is CASTNRDVNTGELFF.

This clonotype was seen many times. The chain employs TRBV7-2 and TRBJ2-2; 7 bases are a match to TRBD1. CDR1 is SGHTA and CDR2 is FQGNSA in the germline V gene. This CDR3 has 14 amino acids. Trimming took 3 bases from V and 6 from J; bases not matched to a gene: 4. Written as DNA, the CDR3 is TGTGCCAGCAGCTTCGCAGGGGGATCCGGGGAGCTGTTTTTT. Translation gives CASSFAGGSGELFF.

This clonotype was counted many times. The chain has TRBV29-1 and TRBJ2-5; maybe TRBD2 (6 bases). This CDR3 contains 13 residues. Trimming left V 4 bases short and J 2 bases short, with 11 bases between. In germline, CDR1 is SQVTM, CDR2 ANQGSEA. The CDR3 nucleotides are TGCAGCGTTGTGTGGACTATTCAAGAGACCCAGTACTTC. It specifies CSVVWTIQETQYF.

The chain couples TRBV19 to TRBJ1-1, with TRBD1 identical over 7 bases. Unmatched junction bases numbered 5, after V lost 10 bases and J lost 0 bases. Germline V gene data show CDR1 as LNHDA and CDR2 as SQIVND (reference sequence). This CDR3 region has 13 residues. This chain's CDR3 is CATRQGMNTEAFF. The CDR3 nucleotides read TGTGCCACCCGACAGGGTATGAACACTGAAGCTTTCTTT. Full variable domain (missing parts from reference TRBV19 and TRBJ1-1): DGGITQSPKYLFRKEGQNVTLSCEQNLNHDAMYWYRQDPGQGLRLIYYSQIVNDFQKGDIAEGYSVSREKKESFPLTVTSAQKNPTAFYLCATRQGMNTEAFFGQGTRLTVV.